Described below is a single TCR beta chain sequence and its context. Its antigen is not known. This entry belongs to a study of graft-versus-host responses after intestinal transplantation. Turning to the study itself: Transplant recipients had multivisceral, liver-intestinal, or isolated intestinal grafts. Every transplant recipient was induced with anti-thymocyte globulin, then maintained on tacrolimus and steroids for about three years. Study-wide results and caveats: Early post-transplant HvG declines showed an association with peak circulating GvH clone levels. Ileal or blood samples showed some GvH clones first, and such clones were also found in recipient marrow.

The germline V gene has CDR1 MNHEY and CDR2 SVGAGI. V was clipped by 5 bases and J by 1 base, with 5 bases between them. CDR3 length: 12 amino acids. Sequencing used immunoSEQ multiplex PCR; TCRdb keeps in-frame clones, though not all of them. The sample shows under 100,000 clones, 85% to 95% of them seen only once. The rearrangement uses TRBV6-5 and TRBJ1-1; possibly TRBD1 for D (5 bases). The clonotype originates from a human donor who was the organ donor for an intestinal transplant. The specimen was unstimulated CD8+ T cells sorted from spleen or lymph node cells, collected before transplant. The CDR3 bases are TGTGCCAGCAGTACAGGGAACACTGAAGCTTTCTTT. This translates into CASSTGNTEAFF.